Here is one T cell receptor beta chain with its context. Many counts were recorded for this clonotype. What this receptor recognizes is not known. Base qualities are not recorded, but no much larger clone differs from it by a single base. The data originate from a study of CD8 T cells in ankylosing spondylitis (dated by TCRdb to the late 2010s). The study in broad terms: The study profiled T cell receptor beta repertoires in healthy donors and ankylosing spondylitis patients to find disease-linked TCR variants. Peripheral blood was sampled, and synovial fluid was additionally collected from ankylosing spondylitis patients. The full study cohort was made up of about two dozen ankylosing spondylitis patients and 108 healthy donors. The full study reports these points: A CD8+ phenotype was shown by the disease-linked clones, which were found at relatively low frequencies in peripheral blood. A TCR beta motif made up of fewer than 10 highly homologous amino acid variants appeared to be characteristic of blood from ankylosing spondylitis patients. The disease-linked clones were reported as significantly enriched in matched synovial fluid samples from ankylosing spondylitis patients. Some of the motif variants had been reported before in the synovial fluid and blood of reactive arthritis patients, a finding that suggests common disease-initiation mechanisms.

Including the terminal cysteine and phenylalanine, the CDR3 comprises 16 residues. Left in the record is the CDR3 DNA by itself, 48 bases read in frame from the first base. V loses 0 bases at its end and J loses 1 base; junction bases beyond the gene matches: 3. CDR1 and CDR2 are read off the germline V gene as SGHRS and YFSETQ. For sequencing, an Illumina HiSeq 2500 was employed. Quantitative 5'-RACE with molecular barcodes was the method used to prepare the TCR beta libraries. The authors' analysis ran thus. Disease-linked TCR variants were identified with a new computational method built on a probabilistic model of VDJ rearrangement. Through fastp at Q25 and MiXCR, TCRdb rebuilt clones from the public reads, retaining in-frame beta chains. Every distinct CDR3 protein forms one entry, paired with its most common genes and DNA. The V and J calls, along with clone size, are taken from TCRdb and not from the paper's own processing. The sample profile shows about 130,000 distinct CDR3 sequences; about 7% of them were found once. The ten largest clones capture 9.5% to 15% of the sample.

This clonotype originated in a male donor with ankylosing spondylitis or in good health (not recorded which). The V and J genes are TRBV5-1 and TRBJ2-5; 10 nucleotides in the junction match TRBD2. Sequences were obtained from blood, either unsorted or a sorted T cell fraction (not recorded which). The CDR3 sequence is CASSLGSGRSQETQYF. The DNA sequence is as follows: TGCGCCAGCAGCTTGGGTAGCGGGAGGTCCCAAGAGACCCAGTACTTC.